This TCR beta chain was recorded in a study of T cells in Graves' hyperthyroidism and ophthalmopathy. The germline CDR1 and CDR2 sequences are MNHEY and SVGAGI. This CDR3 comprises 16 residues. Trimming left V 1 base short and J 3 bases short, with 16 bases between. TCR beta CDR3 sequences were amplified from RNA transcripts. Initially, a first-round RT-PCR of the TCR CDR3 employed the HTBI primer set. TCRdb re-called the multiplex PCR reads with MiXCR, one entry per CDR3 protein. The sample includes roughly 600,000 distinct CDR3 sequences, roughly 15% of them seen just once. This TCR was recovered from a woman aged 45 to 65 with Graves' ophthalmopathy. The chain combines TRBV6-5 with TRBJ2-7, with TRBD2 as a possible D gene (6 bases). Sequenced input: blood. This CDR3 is CASSYYLAGRVYEQYF. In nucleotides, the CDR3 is TGTGCCAGCAGTTACTACCTCGCGGGAAGGGTCTACGAGCAGTACTTC.